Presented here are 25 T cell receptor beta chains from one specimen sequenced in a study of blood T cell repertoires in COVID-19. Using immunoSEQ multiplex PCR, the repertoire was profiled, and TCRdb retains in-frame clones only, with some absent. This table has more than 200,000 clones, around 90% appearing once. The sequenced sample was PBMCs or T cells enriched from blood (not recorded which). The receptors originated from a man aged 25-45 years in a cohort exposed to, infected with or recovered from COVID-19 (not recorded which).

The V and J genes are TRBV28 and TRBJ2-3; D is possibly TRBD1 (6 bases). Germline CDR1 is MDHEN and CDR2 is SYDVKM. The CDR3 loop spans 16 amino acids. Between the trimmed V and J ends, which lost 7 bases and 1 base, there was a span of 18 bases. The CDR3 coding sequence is TGTGCCAGCACCTCCCGGGCAGGGGCGGGCACAGATACGCAGTATTTT. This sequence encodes CASTSRAGAGTDTQYF.

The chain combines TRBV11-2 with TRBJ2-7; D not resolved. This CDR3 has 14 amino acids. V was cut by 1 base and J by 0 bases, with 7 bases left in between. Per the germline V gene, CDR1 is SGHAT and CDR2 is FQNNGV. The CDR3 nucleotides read TGTGCCAGCAGCTTAGTCCTGAGCTCCTACGAGCAGTACTTC. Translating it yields CASSLVLSSYEQYF.

The CDR3 nucleotides read TGTGCCAGCAGTTTCTTCCCATTCTCACAGGTTGAGAACACTGAAGCTTTCTTT. Encoded protein: CASSFFPFSQVENTEAFF. This chain joins TRBV27 and TRBJ1-1, with a tentative D call TRBD1 (5 bases). CDR1 is MNHEY, CDR2 SMNVEV, per germline (reference sequence). The V end was cut by 3 bases, the J end by 1 base, with 21 bases between. This CDR3 contains 18 residues.

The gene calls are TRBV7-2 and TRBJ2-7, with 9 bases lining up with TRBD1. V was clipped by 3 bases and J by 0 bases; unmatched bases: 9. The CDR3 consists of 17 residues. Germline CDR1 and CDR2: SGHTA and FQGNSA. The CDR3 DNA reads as TGTGCCAGCAGCTTCCCTCCGGGACAGGGACTCTCCTACGAGCAGTACTTC. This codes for CASSFPPGQGLSYEQYF.

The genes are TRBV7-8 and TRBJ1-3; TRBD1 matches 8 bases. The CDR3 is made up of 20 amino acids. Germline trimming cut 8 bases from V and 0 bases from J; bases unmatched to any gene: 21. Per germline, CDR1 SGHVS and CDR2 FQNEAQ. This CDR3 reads CASRPFAPGTGPPSGNTIYF. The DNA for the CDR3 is TGTGCCAGCCGCCCCTTTGCCCCGGGGACAGGACCCCCCTCTGGAAACACCATATATTTT.

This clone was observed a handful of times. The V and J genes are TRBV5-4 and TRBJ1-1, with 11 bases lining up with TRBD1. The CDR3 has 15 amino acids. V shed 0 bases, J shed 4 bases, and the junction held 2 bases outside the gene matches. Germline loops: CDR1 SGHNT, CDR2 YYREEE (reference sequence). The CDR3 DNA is TGTGCCAGCAGCTTGGCCGGGACAGGGGGCACTGAAGCTTTCTTT. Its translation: CASSLAGTGGTEAFF.

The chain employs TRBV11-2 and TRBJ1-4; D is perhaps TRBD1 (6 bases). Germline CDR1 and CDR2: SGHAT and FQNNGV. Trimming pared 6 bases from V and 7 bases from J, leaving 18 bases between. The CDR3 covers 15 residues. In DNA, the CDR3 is TGTGCCAGCAGGCCGACAGGAGACCTGGGTGAAAAACTGTTTTTT. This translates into CASRPTGDLGEKLFF.

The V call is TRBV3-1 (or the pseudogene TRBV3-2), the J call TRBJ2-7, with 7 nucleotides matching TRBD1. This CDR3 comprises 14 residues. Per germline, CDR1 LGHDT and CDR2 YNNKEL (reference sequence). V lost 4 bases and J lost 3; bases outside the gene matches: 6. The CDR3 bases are TGTGCCAGCAGCCTCTGGGACAGCAACTACGAGCAGTACTTC. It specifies CASSLWDSNYEQYF.

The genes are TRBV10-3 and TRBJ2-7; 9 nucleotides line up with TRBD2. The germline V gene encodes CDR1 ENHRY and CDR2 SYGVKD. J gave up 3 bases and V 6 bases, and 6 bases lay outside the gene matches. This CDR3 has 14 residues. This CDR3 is CAIRASGEFYEQYF. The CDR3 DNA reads TGTGCCATCAGAGCTAGCGGGGAATTCTACGAGCAGTACTTC.

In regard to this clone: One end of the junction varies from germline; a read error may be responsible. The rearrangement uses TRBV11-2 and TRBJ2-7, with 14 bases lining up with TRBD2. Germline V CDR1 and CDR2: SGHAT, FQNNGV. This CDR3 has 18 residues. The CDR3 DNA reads TGTGCCAGCAGCTTAGGGCGACTAGCGGGAGGGACCTCCCACGAGCAGTACTTC. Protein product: CASSLGRLAGGTSHEQYF.

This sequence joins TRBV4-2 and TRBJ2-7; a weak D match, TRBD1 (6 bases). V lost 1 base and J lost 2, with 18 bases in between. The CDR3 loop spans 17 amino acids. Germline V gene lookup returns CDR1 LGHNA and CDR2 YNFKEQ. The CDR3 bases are TGTGCCAGCAGCCAAGGAGTGGTACAGGGCCGGACCTACGAGCAGTACTTC. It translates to CASSQGVVQGRTYEQYF.

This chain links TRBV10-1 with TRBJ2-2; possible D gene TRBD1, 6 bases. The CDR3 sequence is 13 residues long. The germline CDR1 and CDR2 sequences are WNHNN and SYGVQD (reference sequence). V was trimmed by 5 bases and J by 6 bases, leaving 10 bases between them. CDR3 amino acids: CASSTGTAGELFF. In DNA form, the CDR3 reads TGCGCCAGCAGTACAGGGACCGCCGGGGAGCTGTTTTTT.

The CDR3 DNA reads TGTGCCAGCAGCTTAGGGGCCGAACAGTGGGAGCAGTACTTC. This translates into CASSLGAEQWEQYF. The V gene is TRBV7-6, the J gene TRBJ2-7; no firm D call. V lost 1 base and J 7 bases, leaving 14 bases between the germline ends. The CDR3 is made up of 14 amino acids. Germline values: CDR1 SGHVS, CDR2 FNYEAQ.

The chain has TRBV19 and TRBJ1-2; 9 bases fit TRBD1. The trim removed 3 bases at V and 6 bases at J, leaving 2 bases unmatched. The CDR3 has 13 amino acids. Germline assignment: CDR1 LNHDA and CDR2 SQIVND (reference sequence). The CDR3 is CASSIDRGDGYTF. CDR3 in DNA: TGTGCCAGTAGTATCGACAGGGGGGATGGCTACACCTTC.

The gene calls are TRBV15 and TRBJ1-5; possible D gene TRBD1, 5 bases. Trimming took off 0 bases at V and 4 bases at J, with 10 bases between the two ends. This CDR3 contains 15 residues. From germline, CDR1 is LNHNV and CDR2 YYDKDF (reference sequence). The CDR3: CATSREPRANQPQHF. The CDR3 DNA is TGTGCCACCAGCAGAGAGCCCAGGGCTAATCAGCCCCAGCATTTT.

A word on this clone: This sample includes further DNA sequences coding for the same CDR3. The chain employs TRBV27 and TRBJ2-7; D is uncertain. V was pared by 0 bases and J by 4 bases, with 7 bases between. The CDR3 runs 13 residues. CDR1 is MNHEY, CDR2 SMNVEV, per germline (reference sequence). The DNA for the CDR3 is TGTGCCAGCAGTTTATCGGGCCAATACGAGCAGTACTTC. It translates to CASSLSGQYEQYF.

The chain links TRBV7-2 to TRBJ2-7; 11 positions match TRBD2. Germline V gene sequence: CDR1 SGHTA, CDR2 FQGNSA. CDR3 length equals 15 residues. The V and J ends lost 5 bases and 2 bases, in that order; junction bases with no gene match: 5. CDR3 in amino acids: CASSQGLAEPYEQYF. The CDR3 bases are TGTGCCAGCAGCCAGGGACTAGCGGAGCCCTACGAGCAGTACTTC.

The CDR3 reads CASSVDYRGDQPQHF. CDR3 nucleotides: TGTGCCAGCAGCGTAGACTACAGGGGAGATCAGCCCCAGCATTTT. The chain has TRBV9 and TRBJ1-5; 7 bases are a match to TRBD1. Losses at the gene ends were 0 bases for V and 5 bases for J; bases not matched to a gene: 5. Germline CDR1 and CDR2: SGDLS and YYNGEE. The CDR3 consists of 15 residues.

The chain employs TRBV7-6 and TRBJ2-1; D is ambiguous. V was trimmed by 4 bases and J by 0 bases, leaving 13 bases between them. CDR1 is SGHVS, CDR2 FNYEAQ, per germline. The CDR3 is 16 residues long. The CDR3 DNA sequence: TGTGCCAGCAGCTCCTCATCTAGTACCTCCTACAATGAGCAGTTCTTC. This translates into CASSSSSSTSYNEQFF.

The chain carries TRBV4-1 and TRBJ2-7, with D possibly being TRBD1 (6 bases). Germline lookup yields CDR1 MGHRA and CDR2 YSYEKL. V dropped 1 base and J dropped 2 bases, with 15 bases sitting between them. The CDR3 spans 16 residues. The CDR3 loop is CASSQVPTGTTYEQYF. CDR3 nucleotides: TGCGCCAGCAGCCAAGTCCCAACAGGGACCACCTACGAGCAGTACTTC.

This chain's CDR3 is CASSVGGPNSPLHF. Written as DNA, the CDR3 is TGTGCCAGCAGCGTAGGAGGGCCTAACTCACCCCTCCACTTT. The chain combines TRBV9 with TRBJ1-6, with no clear D. V was trimmed by 0 bases and J by 10 bases, leaving 11 bases between them. Germline CDR1 SGDLS, CDR2 YYNGEE. The CDR3 is made up of 14 amino acids.

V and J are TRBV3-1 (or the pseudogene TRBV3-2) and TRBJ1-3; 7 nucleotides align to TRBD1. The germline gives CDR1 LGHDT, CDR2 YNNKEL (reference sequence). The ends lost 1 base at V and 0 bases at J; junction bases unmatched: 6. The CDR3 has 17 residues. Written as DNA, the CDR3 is TGTGCCAGCAGCCAAGTAACAGGGGCTACCTCTGGAAACACCATATATTTT. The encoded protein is CASSQVTGATSGNTIYF.

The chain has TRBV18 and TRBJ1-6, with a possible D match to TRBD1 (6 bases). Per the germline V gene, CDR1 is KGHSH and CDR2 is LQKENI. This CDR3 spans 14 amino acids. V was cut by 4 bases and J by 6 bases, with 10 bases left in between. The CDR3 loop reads CASSRDKSNSPLHF. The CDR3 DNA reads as TGTGCCAGCTCACGGGACAAATCTAATTCACCCCTCCACTTT.

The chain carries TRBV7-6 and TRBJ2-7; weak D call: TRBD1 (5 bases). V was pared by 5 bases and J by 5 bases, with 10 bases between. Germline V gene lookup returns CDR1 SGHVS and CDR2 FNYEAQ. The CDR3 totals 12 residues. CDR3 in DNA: TGTGCCAGCAGCCCCAGGGTCCACGAGCAGTACTTC. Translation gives CASSPRVHEQYF.

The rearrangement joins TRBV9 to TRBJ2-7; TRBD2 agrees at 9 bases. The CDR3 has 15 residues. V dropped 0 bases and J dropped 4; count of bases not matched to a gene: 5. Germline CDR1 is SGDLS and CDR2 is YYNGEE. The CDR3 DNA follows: TGTGCCAGCAGCGTAGACGATAGCGGGAGTTACGAGCAGTACTTC. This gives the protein CASSVDDSGSYEQYF.